This TCR beta chain was documented in a study of blood T cells in healthy people across ages. Study findings and constraints: A conclusive naive versus antigen-experienced comparison was prevented by the unsorted PBMCs.

A second PCR, run for about 6 to 12 cycles, used a sample-barcoded 5' primer plus a J-beta primer mix. Each cDNA molecule received a tag from a template-switch adaptor that had 12 random nucleotides. TCRdb reprocessed the 5' RACE reads via MiXCR and lists one record per CDR3 protein. Here the sample spans roughly 800,000 distinct CDR3 sequences, more than 20% being singletons. This clonotype was seen a handful of times. Its antigen is unidentified. Germline V gene lookup returns CDR1 MNHEY and CDR2 SMNVEV (reference sequence). V lost 3 bases to trimming and J lost 0 bases, with 7 bases between them. CDR3 length equals 14 residues. Each sample yielded at least 6 million isolated PBMCs. The same sample was also used in a study of T cells of mothers and their children.

The clonotype was recovered from a boy aged 5 to 17 in good health. The genes are TRBV27 and TRBJ2-3, with D unresolved. Sequences were obtained from blood. The CDR3 here is CASSLWSSTDTQYF. The DNA for the CDR3 is TGTGCCAGCAGTTTGTGGAGTAGCACAGATACGCAGTATTTT.